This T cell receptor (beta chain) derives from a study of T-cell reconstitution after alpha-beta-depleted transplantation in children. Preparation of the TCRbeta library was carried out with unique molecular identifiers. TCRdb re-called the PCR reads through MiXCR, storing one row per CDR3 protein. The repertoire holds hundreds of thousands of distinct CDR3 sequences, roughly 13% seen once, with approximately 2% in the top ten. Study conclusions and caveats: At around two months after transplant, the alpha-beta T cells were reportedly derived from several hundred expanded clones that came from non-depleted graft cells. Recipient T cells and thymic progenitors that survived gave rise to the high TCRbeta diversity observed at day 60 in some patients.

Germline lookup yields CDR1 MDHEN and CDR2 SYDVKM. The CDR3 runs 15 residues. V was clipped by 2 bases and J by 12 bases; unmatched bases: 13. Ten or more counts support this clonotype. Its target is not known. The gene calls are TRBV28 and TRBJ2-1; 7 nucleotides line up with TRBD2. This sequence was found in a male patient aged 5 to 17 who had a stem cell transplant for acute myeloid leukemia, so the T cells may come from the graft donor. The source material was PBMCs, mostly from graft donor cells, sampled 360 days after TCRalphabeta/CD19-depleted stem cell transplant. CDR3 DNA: TGTGCCAGCAGTTTAATTAGCGGGTGGCAATCGGGGCAGTTCTTC. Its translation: CASSLISGWQSGQFF.